The 29 T cell receptor beta chains below all came from one sample that was sequenced in a study of blood T cell repertoires in COVID-19 (dated by TCRdb to 2020 to 2021). The method was the immunoSEQ multiplex PCR assay. Entries here come from immuneACCESS through TCRdb and include only in-frame sequences with V and J called. Some clones fail to appear in such tables; in the studies checked, an unresolved V gene covers under half of the shortfall, and the cause of the remainder is unknown. This sample has 140,000 or so clones in its table, and 80% to 90% of those were observed once. The ten most abundant clones make up roughly 2.5% of the sample. Sequenced: peripheral blood. All receptors derive from a human donor with acute or convalescent COVID-19. The donor label of this sample is uncertain.

Only one count was recorded for this clone. The V call is TRBV20-1, the J call TRBJ1-6; D might be TRBD1 (5 bases). V was shortened by 3 bases and J by 3 bases, with 12 bases between the two germline ends. This CDR3 is built from 15 residues. Germline CDR1 DFQATT, CDR2 SNEGSKA (reference sequence). CDR3: CSASVQGLYNSPLHF. The DNA of the CDR3 is TGCAGTGCTAGTGTCCAGGGACTCTATAATTCACCCCTCCACTTT.

The V gene is TRBV3-1 (or the pseudogene TRBV3-2), the J gene TRBJ2-7; maybe TRBD2 (6 bases). The V end lost 6 bases, the J end lost 2 bases, and 11 bases lay between the germline ends. The CDR3 consists of 13 residues. The germline CDR1 and CDR2 sequences are LGHDT and YNNKEL (reference sequence). DNA for the CDR3: TGTGCCAGCAGACGGAGGGCAACCTACGAGCAGTACTTC. Residues: CASRRRATYEQYF.

This clone has a single count. This rearrangement joins TRBV19 to TRBJ1-2; tentatively, D is TRBD1 (6 bases). The V gene lost 7 bases and the J gene lost 8 bases, with 26 bases spanning the gap. The CDR3 consists of 16 residues. Germline CDR1 and CDR2: LNHDA and SQIVND (reference sequence). The CDR3 nucleotides read TGTGCCAGTACCTCAGGGGCGGATTTTCCCGTTCGGGGCTACACCTTC. It is translated as CASTSGADFPVRGYTF. Full variable domain (outside the CDR3, taken from reference TRBV19 and TRBJ1-2): DGGITQSPKYLFRKEGQNVTLSCEQNLNHDAMYWYRQDPGQGLRLIYYSQIVNDFQKGDIAEGYSVSREKKESFPLTVTSAQKNPTAFYLCASTSGADFPVRGYTFGSGTRLTVV.

V is TRBV6-5 and J is TRBJ1-1, with 7 bases matching TRBD1. The CDR3 is made up of 15 amino acids. Germline V lookup: CDR1 MNHEY, CDR2 SVGAGI. V trimming: 5 bases; J trimming: 1 base; junction bases outside the gene matches: 7. The CDR3, as DNA: TGTGCCAGCAGTAGAGACCAGGGGGGGAACACTGAAGCTTTCTTT. This gives the protein CASSRDQGGNTEAFF.

The chain combines TRBV5-6 with TRBJ1-2; a weak D match, TRBD1 (6 bases). This CDR3 spans 13 amino acids. Trimming shortened V by 3 bases and J by 7 bases, and 13 bases separated the two germline ends. In germline, CDR1 is SGHDT, CDR2 YYEEEE. The CDR3 region has the DNA TGTGCCAGCAGCTCAACCGACAGGAGTGGCTACACCTTC. This sequence encodes CASSSTDRSGYTF.

The rearrangement links TRBV28 to TRBJ2-7; 9 bases line up with TRBD2. CDR3 length: 16 residues. The J segment lost 1 base and the V segment lost 6 bases, leaving 10 bases of the junction unmatched. In germline, CDR1 is MDHEN, CDR2 SYDVKM. The CDR3 DNA sequence: TGTGCCAGCAGCTCACCAGGGGCGGGAGGGTCCTACGAGCAGTACGTC. This encodes CASSSPGAGGSYEQYV.

The chain links TRBV6-5 to TRBJ2-2; a weak D match, TRBD2 (6 bases). CDR3 length: 14 amino acids. Germline V gives CDR1 MNHEY, CDR2 SVGAGI. Trimming left V 7 bases short and J 1 base short, with 10 bases between. CDR3 sequence (DNA): TGTGCCAGCACACGGGGGATGAACACCGGGGAGCTGTTTTTT. Protein sequence: CASTRGMNTGELFF.

The rearrangement links TRBV5-1 to TRBJ1-6, with 10 bases matching TRBD1. In germline, CDR1 is SGHRS, CDR2 YFSETQ. This CDR3 region has 17 residues. V was pared by 8 bases and J by 6 bases, with 14 bases of the junction left unmatched. CDR3: CASARTGTGATNSPLHF. In nucleotides, the CDR3 is TGCGCCAGTGCGCGAACCGGGACAGGGGCAACTAATTCACCCCTCCACTTT.

The J gene is TRBJ2-7, the V gene TRBV10-3; perhaps TRBD1 as D (6 bases). Trimming cost V 10 bases and J 0 bases, with 25 bases left between them. CDR1 is ENHRY, CDR2 SYGVKD, per germline. This CDR3 is built from 17 residues. The CDR3 DNA follows: TGTGCCACCCAACAACAGGGCCCTTCCCCTGGCTCCTACGAGCAGTACGTC. Translating gives CATQQQGPSPGSYEQYV.

This chain's CDR3 is CAIRRQGTVPGELFF. CDR3 in DNA: TGTGCCATCAGAAGACAGGGTACGGTTCCCGGGGAGCTGTTTTTT. The V call is TRBV10-3, the J call TRBJ2-2; 7 nucleotides match TRBD1. Germline values: CDR1 ENHRY, CDR2 SYGVKD. The trim removed 6 bases at V and 6 bases at J, leaving 10 bases unmatched. The CDR3 runs 15 residues.

The CDR3 spells CASSTSGGSSYEQYF. CDR3 nucleotides: TGTGCCAGCAGCACTAGCGGGGGGAGCTCCTACGAGCAGTACTTC. The chain combines TRBV6-5 with TRBJ2-7, with TRBD2 matching over 12 bases. The CDR3 sequence is 15 residues long. Losses at the gene ends were 6 bases for V and 0 bases for J; bases not matched to a gene: 3. CDR1 and CDR2 from the germline V gene are MNHEY and SVGAGI.

The chain couples TRBV19 to TRBJ1-3, with TRBD1 matching 9 bases. The V and J ends lost 11 bases and 4 bases, in that order; junction bases with no gene match: 9. The CDR3 consists of 14 residues. The germline V gene has CDR1 LNHDA and CDR2 SQIVND (reference sequence). The CDR3 loop is CAGGDRVSGNTIYF. DNA for the CDR3: TGTGCCGGGGGGGACAGGGTCTCAGGAAACACCATATATTTT. The whole variable domain, filled in from reference TRBV19 and TRBJ1-3, reads DGGITQSPKYLFRKEGQNVTLSCEQNLNHDAMYWYRQDPGQGLRLIYYSQIVNDFQKGDIAEGYSVSREKKESFPLTVTSAQKNPTAFYLCAGGDRVSGNTIYFGEGSWLTVV.

This clone was detected once. V and J are TRBV9 and TRBJ2-2; 10 nucleotides align to TRBD2. V shed 3 bases and J 7 bases; nucleotides not matched to a gene: 9. CDR1 SGDLS and CDR2 YYNGEE come from the germline V gene. This CDR3 comprises 16 residues. Here the CDR3 DNA reads TGTGCCAGCAGCGCCGCTAGCGGGAGAACGATCGGGGAGCTGTTTTTT. As protein: CASSAASGRTIGELFF.

The rearrangement links TRBV19 to TRBJ1-5, with 12 bases identical to TRBD1. The CDR3 is 18 amino acids. Germline loops: CDR1 LNHDA, CDR2 SQIVND (reference sequence). Trimming cost V 5 bases and J 6 bases; bases outside gene matches: 14. In DNA, the CDR3 is TGTGCCAGTAGTCGACCCTCCGGGACAGGGGGCGAAGGTCAGCCCCAGCATTTT. Its translation is CASSRPSGTGGEGQPQHF.

V is TRBV19 and J is TRBJ2-2; D may be TRBD2 (6 bases). The CDR3 totals 13 residues. The germline V gene has CDR1 LNHDA and CDR2 SQIVND (reference sequence). The ends were cut back, 6 bases at V and 3 bases at J, with 8 bases in the middle. CDR3 DNA sequence: TGTGCCAGTAGACGGGACTACACCGGGGAGCTGTTTTTT. It yields the protein CASRRDYTGELFF.

V gene TRBV18 combines with J gene TRBJ1-2, with 7 positions matching TRBD1. In germline, CDR1 is KGHSH, CDR2 LQKENI. The CDR3 is 15 amino acids. Germline trimming cut 2 bases from V and 2 bases from J; bases unmatched to any gene: 5. Here the CDR3 reads CASSPSSGGNYGYTF. The CDR3 bases are TGTGCCAGCTCACCATCTTCAGGGGGGAACTATGGCTACACCTTC.

This chain joins TRBV7-2 and TRBJ1-5, with TRBD1 matching over 7 bases. The CDR3 has 15 amino acids. Germline V gene sequence: CDR1 SGHTA, CDR2 FQGNSA. V dropped 5 bases and J dropped 4; count of bases not matched to a gene: 8. CDR3 region: CASSPGQAGNQPQHF. For the CDR3, the DNA is TGTGCCAGCAGCCCCGGACAGGCGGGAAATCAGCCCCAGCATTTT.

The genes are TRBV27 and TRBJ1-5; possibly TRBD1 for D (5 bases). The CDR3 spans 16 residues. V was shortened by 3 bases and J by 6 bases, with 18 bases between the two germline ends. Germline CDR1 reads MNHEY; CDR2 reads SMNVEV (reference sequence). This CDR3 is CASSFLTAGFVQPQHF. The CDR3 DNA sequence: TGTGCCAGCAGTTTCCTGACCGCAGGGTTTGTTCAGCCCCAGCATTTT.

This chain uses TRBV7-9 with TRBJ2-2, with D unclear. This CDR3 region has 13 residues. Between the trimmed V and J ends, which lost 5 bases and 5 bases, there was a span of 9 bases. CDR1 SEHNR and CDR2 FQNEAQ come from the germline V gene (reference sequence). The CDR3 region has the DNA TGTGCCAGCAGCCCCGGAGTTACCGGGGAGCTGTTTTTT. Protein: CASSPGVTGELFF.

The V gene is TRBV4-1, the J gene TRBJ2-5; D is possibly TRBD2 (6 bases). There are 15 residues in the CDR3. Germline V lookup: CDR1 MGHRA, CDR2 YSYEKL. V dropped 0 bases and J dropped 3 bases, with 11 bases sitting between them. The CDR3: CASSQEGGLKETQYF. The CDR3 bases are TGCGCCAGCAGCCAAGAGGGAGGTCTCAAAGAGACCCAGTACTTC.

The J gene is TRBJ1-4, the V gene TRBV7-9; 11 bases are a match to TRBD1. Germline lookup yields CDR1 SEHNR and CDR2 FQNEAQ (reference sequence). V lost 5 bases to trimming and J lost 10 bases; unmatched junction nucleotides: 6. The CDR3 spans 14 residues. CDR3 nucleotides: TGTGCCAGCAGCGGGGGACAGGGGGTTGGAAAACTGTTTTTT. This translates into CASSGGQGVGKLFF. The whole variable domain, remainder taken from reference TRBV7-9 and TRBJ1-4, is DTGVSQNPRHKITKRGQNVTFRCDPISEHNRLYWYRQTLGQGPEFLTYFQNEAQLEKSRLLSDRFSAERPKGSFSTLEIQRTEQGDSAMYLCASSGGQGVGKLFFGSGTQLSVL.

In this sample, this clone turned up once. This rearrangement joins TRBV9 to TRBJ1-4; 12 positions match TRBD1. CDR1 and CDR2 from the germline V gene are SGDLS and YYNGEE. Unmatched junction bases numbered 5, after V lost 3 bases and J lost 2 bases. The CDR3 runs to 17 residues. The CDR3 sequence is CASSGGQGATTNEKLFF. In nucleotides, the CDR3 is TGTGCCAGCAGCGGGGGACAGGGGGCGACGACTAATGAAAAACTGTTTTTT.

The chain has TRBV10-3 and TRBJ2-7; 10 bases fit TRBD1. This CDR3 contains 12 residues. Germline V CDR1 and CDR2: ENHRY, SYGVKD. J was trimmed by 2 bases and V by 8 bases; bases with no gene match: 0. CDR3 sequence reads: CAIGQGAYEQYV. Here the CDR3 DNA reads TGTGCCATCGGACAGGGGGCCTACGAGCAGTACGTC.

This chain uses TRBV5-1 with TRBJ1-4, with a tentative D call TRBD1 (5 bases). Between the trimmed V and J ends, which lost 1 base and 0 bases, there was a span of 7 bases. Germline V gene sequence: CDR1 SGHRS, CDR2 YFSETQ. The CDR3 is made up of 15 amino acids. The CDR3, as DNA: TGCGCCAGCAGCTTGCAGGGCGCAACTAATGAAAAACTGTTTTTT. This translates into CASSLQGATNEKLFF.

The chain combines TRBV5-1 with TRBJ2-7; 12 bases align to TRBD1. The CDR3 covers 17 residues. Per germline, CDR1 SGHRS and CDR2 YFSETQ. V shed 2 bases, J shed 3 bases, and the junction held 9 bases outside the gene matches. The CDR3 sequence is CASSFTSGTGGSYEQYF. The CDR3 nucleotides read TGCGCCAGCAGCTTTACCTCCGGGACAGGGGGCAGCTACGAGCAGTACTTC.

This chain links TRBV27 with TRBJ2-2; maybe TRBD1 (5 bases). This CDR3 comprises 15 residues. Trimming removed 4 bases from V and 0 bases from J, with 9 bases in between. Germline CDR1 reads MNHEY; CDR2 reads SMNVEV (reference sequence). The CDR3 loop reads CASSSPGTNTGELFF. CDR3 DNA sequence: TGTGCCAGCAGTTCCCCAGGGACGAACACCGGGGAGCTGTTTTTT.

The chain has TRBV10-3 and TRBJ1-5; possibly TRBD1 for D (5 bases). Per the germline V gene, CDR1 is ENHRY and CDR2 is SYGVKD. CDR3 length equals 13 residues. The germline V and J ends were trimmed by 9 bases and 1 base, with 10 bases remaining between them. The DNA of the CDR3 is TGTGCCATAGGGGAGGGCAGCAATCAGCCCCAGCATTTT. Amino acid sequence: CAIGEGSNQPQHF.

This clone is a singleton in its sample. The chain uses TRBV7-6 and TRBJ2-7; 10 nucleotides line up with TRBD1. The CDR3 totals 16 residues. Germline V gives CDR1 SGHVS, CDR2 FNYEAQ. J was trimmed by 9 bases and V by 3 bases; bases with no gene match: 14. In DNA, the CDR3 is TGTGCCAGCAGCTTGCAGACAGGGGGCAAGACTACGGCGCAGTACTTC. Its translation: CASSLQTGGKTTAQYF.

The chain combines TRBV7-9 with TRBJ1-4; 12 bases align to TRBD1. The CDR3 runs 15 residues. With 5 bases clipped from V and 8 bases from J, the junction kept 6 bases outside the gene matches. CDR1 and CDR2 (germline): SEHNR, FQNEAQ (reference sequence). The CDR3 nucleotides read TGTGCCAGCAGCATGGGACAGGGGGCTTACGAAAAACTGTTTTTT. This encodes CASSMGQGAYEKLFF.